This T cell receptor beta chain was retrieved from a study of T cells in Graves' hyperthyroidism and ophthalmopathy. Notes on this clonotype: Its antigen remains unknown.

Hyperthyroidism in the patients, aged 18 to 65, was newly diagnosed and under 2 months in duration. PBMCs were collected from an approximately 10 ml volume of fresh peripheral blood. Overall study findings and caveats: Ophthalmopathy onset followed model prediction by a median approximately six months. Most thyroid clonotypes expanded above 0.001 were also detected in blood.

Authors of the study amplified TCR beta CDR3 regions from RNA transcripts. With the HTBI primer set, the TCR CDR3 went through a first round of RT-PCR. TCRdb fed the multiplex PCR reads into MiXCR, producing one record per CDR3 protein. This table has 300,000 to 500,000 distinct CDR3 sequences, about 15% appearing once. The CDR3 spans 14 residues. Germline CDR1 reads GTSNPN; CDR2 reads SVGIG (reference sequence). The V segment lost 3 bases and the J segment 4 bases; nucleotides outside the gene matches: 5. The sample comprised blood. The chain is built from TRBV30 and TRBJ1-4; TRBD1 aligns across 7 bases. The TCR was taken from a woman aged 30 to 39 with Graves' hyperthyroidism. CDR3 sequence reads: CAWRWAGGNEKLFF. The DNA of the CDR3 is TGTGCCTGGAGATGGGCAGGGGGTAATGAAAAACTGTTTTTT. The full variable domain, with the rest looked up from reference TRBV30 and TRBJ1-4, is SQTIHQWPATLVQPVGSPLSLECTVEGTSNPNLYWYRQAAGRGLQLLFYSVGIGQISSEVPQNLSASRPQDRQFILSSKKLLLSDSGFYLCAWRWAGGNEKLFFGSGTQLSVL.